Sequencing of this TCR beta chain was carried out in a study of molecular identifiers for immune sequencing clone quantification. One entry per CDR3 protein results from TCRdb running MiXCR on the PCR reads. The repertoire holds about 89,000 distinct CDR3 sequences, with under 20% as singletons. This clonotype was detected ten times or more. The CDR3 spans 16 residues. CDR1 is LNHNV and CDR2 is YYDKDF in the germline V gene (reference sequence). V shed 2 bases and J 3 bases; nucleotides not matched to a gene: 5. The receptor was isolated from a human donor in good health. Some libraries in this study had Jurkat cell RNA spiked in. Material for sequencing was naive CD8+ T cells from blood, with Jurkat cell RNA spiked in. Subset specified: FACS-sorted CD8+CD4-CCR7+CD45RA+ naive T cells. The chain joins TRBV15 to TRBJ2-7; 12 bases match TRBD1. DNA of the CDR3: TGTGCCACCAGCAGAACTCGGGACAGGGGGCACTACGAGCAGTACTTC. This sequence encodes CATSRTRDRGHYEQYF.